This paragraph covers one T cell receptor (beta chain) sequence. The antigen is unknown. These data come from a study of monozygotic twins with inflammatory bowel disease. The CDR3 has 13 amino acids. Notes on the study in general: Relative clonotype sharing with others was diminished in IBD patients versus healthy twins, particularly with disease activity.

With no T cell sorting beforehand, total RNA was isolated from whole blood. From the 5' RACE reads, TCRdb lists one entry per CDR3 protein and no DNA. This listing includes some 200,000 distinct CDR3 sequences. The specimen sequenced was blood. The J gene is TRBJ1-1, the V gene TRBV12-3 or TRBV12-4. This TCR was sampled from a human donor with ulcerative colitis or Crohn's disease, or a healthy co-twin of an affected twin (not recorded which). CDR3 region: CATSPIDVTEAFF.